Each of the 18 T cell receptor beta chains below was sequenced from the same sample in a study of cytomegalovirus exposure and HLA in healthy donors. The primer mix had 60 Vbeta and 13 Jbeta primers. Profiled with immunoSEQ multiplex PCR; TCRdb holds only in-frame clones, not every one. The sample records more than 100,000 clones, just over 65% being singletons. The sequenced sample was PBMCs. Receptors originate from a man between 18 and 35 years old in good health and CMV-seronegative.

This clone was detected only a few times. The rearrangement joins TRBV5-1 to TRBJ2-2, with 8 bases that match TRBD2. Germline values: CDR1 SGHRS, CDR2 YFSETQ. The CDR3 is 16 amino acids. J was trimmed by 3 bases and V by 0 bases; bases with no gene match: 4. The DNA of the CDR3 is TGCGCCAGCAGCTTGGCGGGGGGGCCAGACACCGGGGAGCTGTTTTTT. It encodes CASSLAGGPDTGELFF.

The chain employs TRBV29-1 and TRBJ2-2; TRBD1 is a possible D gene (5 bases). The length of the CDR3 is 13 residues. The V end was cut by 6 bases, the J end by 7 bases, with 15 bases between. CDR1 is SQVTM, CDR2 ANQGSEA, per germline. CDR3 coding DNA: TGCAGCGTCCTAGAGCGACAGAACGGGGAGCTGTTTTTT. Its protein product is CSVLERQNGELFF.

V gene TRBV2 combines with J gene TRBJ2-7; D gene unclear. The germline gives CDR1 SNHLY, CDR2 FYNNEI. Trimming removed 6 bases from V and 2 bases from J, with 14 bases in between. This CDR3 contains 14 residues. CDR3 loop: CASRSTQPPYEQYF. The CDR3 DNA sequence: TGTGCCAGCAGATCGACACAACCCCCCTACGAGCAGTACTTC.

The V and J genes are TRBV15 and TRBJ2-1; tentatively, D is TRBD2 (6 bases). The CDR3 has 15 amino acids. Germline assignment: CDR1 LNHNV and CDR2 YYDKDF (reference sequence). The V and J ends lost 7 bases and 8 bases respectively, with 21 bases between them. The chain's CDR3 is CATNPARDSWDEQFF. For the CDR3, the DNA is TGTGCCACCAATCCCGCCCGGGACTCTTGGGATGAGCAGTTCTTC.

V gene TRBV29-1 combines with J gene TRBJ1-2; the D gene is possibly TRBD1 (5 bases). The CDR3 consists of 13 residues. Germline CDR1 reads SQVTM; CDR2 reads ANQGSEA. Between the trimmed V and J ends, which lost 5 bases and 8 bases, there was a span of 18 bases. The CDR3 DNA sequence: TGCAGCGTTCTTACGGAGGGGAGTCGCGGCTACACCTTC. It encodes CSVLTEGSRGYTF.

The V gene is TRBV13, the J gene TRBJ1-1, with D possibly TRBD1 on 6 matching bases. Germline V gives CDR1 PRHDT, CDR2 FYEKMQ (reference sequence). The CDR3 loop spans 12 amino acids. V was trimmed by 5 bases and J by 10 bases, leaving 14 bases between them. CDR3 nucleotides: TGTGCCAGCAGCCCCCGGGGGGGCGGAGCTTTCTTT. Protein product: CASSPRGGGAFF.

The chain combines TRBV5-1 with TRBJ2-7, with TRBD2 as a possible D gene (5 bases). CDR1 and CDR2 from the germline V gene are SGHRS and YFSETQ. The CDR3 consists of 15 residues. V gave up 2 bases and J gave up 2 bases, with 14 bases separating them. CDR3 nucleotide sequence: TGCGCCAGCAGCTTTAGGCTAGCCCCCACCTACGAGCAGTACTTC. This translates into CASSFRLAPTYEQYF.

This rearrangement joins TRBV27 to TRBJ1-3; no clear D gene. The CDR3 extends over 13 amino acids. Trimming pared 11 bases from V and 8 bases from J, leaving 19 bases between. Germline assignment: CDR1 MNHEY and CDR2 SMNVEV (reference sequence). This chain's CDR3 is CASWASGSDTIYF. CDR3 coding DNA: TGTGCCTCCTGGGCAAGCGGGAGCGACACCATATATTTT.

The gene calls are TRBV29-1 and TRBJ1-1; no clear D gene. V was cut by 3 bases and J by 0 bases, with 11 bases left in between. The CDR3 spans 14 residues. The germline gives CDR1 SQVTM, CDR2 ANQGSEA. The CDR3 bases are TGCAGCGTTGAGCAGCGACGCTTGAACACTGAAGCTTTCTTT. Protein sequence: CSVEQRRLNTEAFF.

The V call is TRBV28, the J call TRBJ1-3, with TRBD1 as a possible D gene (6 bases). The CDR3 contains 14 residues. Germline V gene sequence: CDR1 MDHEN, CDR2 SYDVKM. Trimming took off 8 bases at V and 3 bases at J, with 14 bases between the two ends. DNA for the CDR3: TGTGCCAGCGGGGCCCAGGGGCTTGGAAACACCATATATTTT. Its translation is CASGAQGLGNTIYF.

The J gene is TRBJ1-1, the V gene TRBV19, with unresolved D. This CDR3 region has 15 residues. Trimming cost V 6 bases and J 3 bases, with 17 bases left between them. CDR1 is LNHDA, CDR2 SQIVND, per germline (reference sequence). The CDR3 sequence is CASRVSGIIDTEAFF. The CDR3 bases are TGTGCCAGTAGGGTCAGCGGGATCATAGACACTGAAGCTTTCTTT.

This clone was observed a handful of times. The chain carries TRBV6-1 and TRBJ2-7; TRBD1 matches at 8 bases. This CDR3 has 16 amino acids. Germline lookup yields CDR1 MNHNS and CDR2 SASEGT. Trimming removed 4 bases from V and 0 bases from J; junction bases left unmatched: 8. CDR3 residues: CASSVDSGTGSYEQYF. CDR3 nucleotide sequence: TGTGCCAGCAGTGTAGACTCCGGGACAGGCTCCTACGAGCAGTACTTC.

This rearrangement joins TRBV9 to TRBJ1-2; maybe TRBD1 (6 bases). CDR3 length: 15 amino acids. Trimming cost V 0 bases and J 8 bases, with 17 bases left between them. Germline V gene sequence: CDR1 SGDLS, CDR2 YYNGEE. CDR3 bases: TGTGCCAGCAGCGTAGACAGGGCCCGGCAAATCGGCTACACCTTC. Its translation is CASSVDRARQIGYTF.

This sequence joins TRBV6-6 and TRBJ2-7; a weak D match, TRBD2 (5 bases). The CDR3 extends over 14 amino acids. V was pared by 4 bases and J by 1 base, with 11 bases between. Germline V gene sequence: CDR1 MNHNY, CDR2 SVGAGI (reference sequence). CDR3 residues: CASSLGLNSYEQYF. In nucleotides, the CDR3 is TGTGCCAGCAGTTTAGGACTGAATTCCTACGAGCAGTACTTC.

The chain couples TRBV7-6 to TRBJ2-3; TRBD2 agrees at 7 bases. The CDR3 contains 15 residues. The V segment lost 8 bases and the J segment 1 base; nucleotides outside the gene matches: 9. CDR1 SGHVS and CDR2 FNYEAQ come from the germline V gene. CDR3 residues: CASSAGEMRTDTQYF. CDR3 nucleotide sequence: TGTGCCAGCTCTGCGGGAGAGATGCGCACAGATACGCAGTATTTT. The full variable domain, rest sourced from reference TRBV7-6 and TRBJ2-3, is GAGVSQSPRYKVTKRGQDVALRCDPISGHVSLYWYRQALGQGPEFLTYFNYEAQQDKSGLPNDRFSAERPEGSISTLTIQRTEQRDSAMYRCASSAGEMRTDTQYFGPGTRLTVL.

This clone was picked up a small number of times. The V call is TRBV5-1, the J call TRBJ2-5; the match to TRBD2 covers 9 bases. The CDR3 is 17 residues long. Germline loops: CDR1 SGHRS, CDR2 YFSETQ. V was pared by 0 bases and J by 4 bases, with 10 bases of the junction left unmatched. CDR3 in amino acids: CASSLVVAGALGETQYF. The CDR3 DNA follows: TGCGCCAGCAGCTTGGTGGTAGCGGGGGCGTTGGGAGAGACCCAGTACTTC.

V is TRBV5-1 and J is TRBJ1-2, with D possibly TRBD1 on 5 matching bases. Germline V gives CDR1 SGHRS, CDR2 YFSETQ. The CDR3 totals 15 residues. V lost 2 bases and J lost 0, with 11 bases in between. The CDR3 nucleotides are TGCGCCAGCAGCTTCGAAGACAGACCTAACTATGGCTACACCTTC. It translates to CASSFEDRPNYGYTF. The full variable domain, its missing parts supplied by reference TRBV5-1 and TRBJ1-2, is KAGVTQTPRYLIKTRGQQVTLSCSPISGHRSVSWYQQTPGQGLQFLFEYFSETQRNKGNFPGRFSGRQFSNSRSEMNVSTLELGDSALYLCASSFEDRPNYGYTFGSGTRLTVV.

The chain uses TRBV7-2 and TRBJ1-1; TRBD1 matches 9 bases. The length of the CDR3 is 16 residues. With V trimmed by 3 bases and J by 0 bases, 5 bases remained unmatched. The germline V gene has CDR1 SGHTA and CDR2 FQGNSA. The CDR3 bases are TGTGCCAGCAGCTTGACCGGGACAGGGCTGAACACTGAAGCTTTCTTT. It is translated as CASSLTGTGLNTEAFF.